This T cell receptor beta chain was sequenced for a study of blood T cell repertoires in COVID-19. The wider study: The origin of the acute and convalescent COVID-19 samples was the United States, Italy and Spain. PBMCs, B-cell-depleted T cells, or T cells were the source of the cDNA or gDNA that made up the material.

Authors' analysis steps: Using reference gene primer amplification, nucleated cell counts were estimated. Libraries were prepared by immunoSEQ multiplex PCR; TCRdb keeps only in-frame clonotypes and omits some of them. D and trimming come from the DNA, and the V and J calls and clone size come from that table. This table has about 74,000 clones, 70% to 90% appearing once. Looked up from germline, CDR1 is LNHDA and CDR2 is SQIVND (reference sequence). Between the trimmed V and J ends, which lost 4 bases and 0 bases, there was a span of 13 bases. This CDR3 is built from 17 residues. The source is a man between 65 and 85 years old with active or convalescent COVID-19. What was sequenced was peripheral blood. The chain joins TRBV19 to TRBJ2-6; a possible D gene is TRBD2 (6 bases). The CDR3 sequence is CASSRTGGSSGANVLTF. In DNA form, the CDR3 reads TGTGCCAGTAGTAGGACCGGGGGTTCCTCTGGGGCCAACGTCCTGACTTTC.